This TCR beta chain comes out of a study of blood T cells in healthy people across ages. PCR was performed a second time for roughly 7 to 11 cycles using a sample-barcoded 5' primer and a J-beta primer mix. TCRdb called the 5' RACE reads again in MiXCR, with one record for every CDR3 protein. In the table there are roughly 640,000 distinct CDR3 sequences, approximately 30% of which are singletons. This clonotype was picked up a small number of times. Its antigen is not known. One junction end does not reproduce the germline sequence, and a read error may be involved. All donors came from Russia, were Caucasian and healthy, and spanned ages roughly 6 to 100. PBMCs, at least 6.5 million per sample, were isolated. The study's findings and limits: Long-lived donors exceeded aged donors in naive CD4+ cells and diversity. Diversity estimates from one million T cells were considered underestimates.

The sequenced sample consisted of blood. The source of this sequence is a woman older than 75 in good health.

The CDR3 bases are TGCAGTGCTAGAGATCGCTTAGGGGATGAAAAACGGTTTTTT. Translation gives CSARDRLGDEKRFF. The chain employs TRBV20-1 and TRBJ1-4, with D possibly matching TRBD1 (5 bases). The germline CDR1 and CDR2 sequences are DFQATT and SNEGSKA (reference sequence). The CDR3 is 14 amino acids.